The rows below give T cell receptor beta chains drawn from one sample of a study of human T cells and chemical hapten exposure. TCRdb re-analysed the RACE reads in MiXCR, keeping a single row per CDR3 protein. The profile shows about 350,000 distinct CDR3 sequences, 5.5% of them singletons. The input for sequencing was whole blood, taken in connection with sensitization to the hapten diphenylcyclopropenone (DPC). Source of these receptors: a woman aged 18-35 years with alopecia areata. Some clones in this sample may be carry-over from other donors' samples. CDR3s include the opening cysteine and the closing phenylalanine or tryptophan. Fields, in order: clone size, CDR3 length, J gene, D gene, V gene, CDR3 protein, CDR3 DNA. A D gene is named only where the DNA matches it firmly. The size of a clone is reported for some rows only, either as once, few or many, or as a class for expanded clones.

>many|12|TRBJ2-5|NA|TRBV29-1
CSGTTDQETQYF
TGCAGCGGGACCACGGACCAAGAGACCCAGTACTTC
>few|13|TRBJ1-1|NA|TRBV20-1
CSAPPGTGNKAFF
TGCAGTGCCCCACCTGGGACGGGGAATAAAGCTTTCTTT
>many|13|TRBJ1-1|NA|TRBV6-5
CASSYEGEDEAFF
TGTGCCAGCAGTTACGAGGGGGAGGATGAAGCTTTCTTT
>many|15|TRBJ2-4|NA|TRBV28
CASSLLLTDKNIQYF
TGTGCCAGCAGTTTATTGCTAACAGACAAAAACATTCAGTACTTC
>few|14|TRBJ1-5|NA|TRBV20-1
CSARVGAQNQPQHF
TGCAGTGCTAGAGTAGGGGCACAGAATCAGCCCCAGCATTTT
>NA|13|TRBJ1-6|NA|TRBV7-2
CASSLVENSPLHF
TGTGCCAGCAGCTTAGTCGAGAATTCACCCCTCCACTTT
>many|13|TRBJ1-5|NA|TRBV20-1
CSARSWALPAQHF
TGCAGTGCTAGATCGTGGGCTCTCCCCGCCCAGCATTTT
>NA|13|TRBJ2-7|NA|TRBV7-9
CASSLRGTSEQYF
TGTGCCAGCAGCTTACGCGGGACAAGCGAGCAGTACTTC
>few|15|TRBJ2-2|TRBD1|TRBV3-1
CASSQGPDRAGELFF
TGTGCCAGCAGCCAAGGCCCAGACAGGGCCGGGGAGCTGTTTTTT
>NA|11|TRBJ1-1|NA|TRBV20-1
CSATDYTEAFF
TGCAGTGCTACAGATTACACTGAAGCTTTCTTT
>many|16|TRBJ2-2|NA|TRBV27
CASSLVTQGYTGELFF
TGTGCCAGCAGTTTAGTCACACAGGGATACACCGGGGAGCTGTTTTTT
>few|15|TRBJ2-3|NA|TRBV12-3/TRBV12-4
CASSRMGTSTDTQYF
TGTGCCAGCAGTCGAATGGGGACTAGCACAGATACGCAGTATTTT
>many|14|TRBJ1-5|NA|TRBV6-1
CASSQGIGGQPQHF
TGTGCCAGCTCGCAGGGAATAGGAGGTCAGCCCCAGCATTTT
>few|14|TRBJ2-3|NA|TRBV6-2/TRBV6-3
CASRGTDSPDTQYF
TGTGCCAGCAGGGGCACGGATAGCCCAGATACGCAGTATTTT
>NA|15|TRBJ2-5|NA|TRBV7-9
CASSLGLITEETQYF
TGTGCCAGCAGCTTGGGACTCATTACAGAAGAGACCCAGTACTTC
>many|13|TRBJ1-5|NA|TRBV12-3/TRBV12-4
CASSGLRNQPQHF
TGTGCCAGCAGTGGTCTACGCAATCAGCCCCAGCATTTT
>few|14|TRBJ1-1|NA|TRBV6-1
CASRVPGMNTEAFF
TGTGCCAGCAGGGTTCCCGGAATGAACACTGAAGCTTTCTTT
>many|14|TRBJ2-3|TRBD1|TRBV20-1
CSATHTGGTDTQYF
TGCAGTGCTACTCACACAGGGGGCACAGATACGCAGTATTTT
>NA|11|TRBJ1-1|TRBD1|TRBV6-6
CASSKGQEAFF
TGTGCCAGCAGTAAGGGACAGGAAGCTTTCTTT
>many|17|TRBJ2-3|TRBD2|TRBV6-4
CASSDSISSGGTDTQYF
TGTGCCAGCAGTGACTCGATCTCTAGCGGGGGCACAGATACGCAGTATTTT
>NA|15|TRBJ2-2|TRBD1|TRBV10-3
CAIANGQGNTGELFF
TGTGCCATAGCTAACGGACAGGGAAACACCGGGGAGCTGTTTTTT
>many|13|TRBJ1-5|NA|TRBV4-3
CASSQEPSRPQHF
TGCGCCAGCAGCCAAGAGCCCAGCAGGCCCCAGCATTTT
>few|12|TRBJ1-1|NA|TRBV12-3/TRBV12-4
CASSNRVLGAFF
TGTGCCAGCAGTAACCGGGTTCTGGGAGCTTTCTTT
>many|12|TRBJ2-1|NA|TRBV20-1
CSARDFNNEQFF
TGCAGTGCGCGGGACTTCAACAATGAGCAGTTCTTC
>many|17|TRBJ1-5|NA|TRBV6-2/TRBV6-3
CASSPSLRGLSNQPQHF
TGTGCCAGCAGCCCCTCCCTGAGGGGACTTAGCAATCAGCCCCAGCATTTT
>many|14|TRBJ1-2|TRBD1|TRBV7-2
CASSSGQAYYGYTF
TGTGCCAGCAGCTCCGGACAGGCTTACTATGGCTACACCTTC
>many|15|TRBJ1-4|NA|TRBV6-6
CASSYSLGAGEKLFF
TGTGCCAGCAGTTACTCGTTGGGGGCTGGTGAAAAACTGTTTTTT
>few|12|TRBJ1-1|NA|TRBV29-1
CSVAPGNTEAFF
TGCAGCGTCGCCCCAGGGAACACTGAAGCTTTCTTT
>NA|18|TRBJ1-5|TRBD1|TRBV7-2
CASSLGPGQRLSNQPQHF
TGTGCCAGCAGCTTAGGTCCGGGACAGAGACTATCTAATCAGCCCCAGCATTTT
>few|15|TRBJ2-1|NA|TRBV29-1
CSVDNIGERVTEQFF
TGCAGCGTAGACAACATTGGGGAGCGGGTTACTGAGCAGTTCTTC
>NA|16|TRBJ2-1|TRBD2|TRBV12-3/TRBV12-4
CASSSPLAGAPSEQFF
TGTGCCAGCAGTTCCCCTCTAGCGGGGGCCCCATCCGAGCAGTTCTTC
>many|15|TRBJ2-1|TRBD1|TRBV20-1
CSAPGQAGSYNEQFF
TGCAGTGCTCCGGGACAGGCGGGCTCCTACAATGAGCAGTTCTTC